The next 25 T cell receptor beta chains were all read from a single sample in a study of shared clonotypes between healthy human individuals. Here immunoSEQ multiplex PCR was the method, and the copy in TCRdb shows in-frame clones only, minus some. The table shows 1,400,000 or so clones, with roughly 98.5% occurring only once. Sequencing was performed on naive CD4+ T cells sorted from blood. The subset denotes: CD45RA+ positively selected. Source of these receptors: a man aged 30 to 45 in good health.

CDR3 residues: CASSLAGAGSFPTDTQYF. CDR3 DNA: TGTGCCAGCAGCTTAGCCGGTGCGGGAAGTTTTCCCACAGATACGCAGTATTTT. V gene TRBV7-2 combines with J gene TRBJ2-3; possible D gene TRBD2, 6 bases. V dropped 0 bases and J dropped 2 bases, with 18 bases sitting between them. The CDR3 is made up of 18 amino acids. Germline V gene lookup returns CDR1 SGHTA and CDR2 FQGNSA.

The chain carries TRBV28 and TRBJ2-7; 7 positions match TRBD1. The J segment lost 6 bases and the V segment lost 3 bases, leaving 8 bases of the junction unmatched. The germline gives CDR1 MDHEN, CDR2 SYDVKM. The CDR3 totals 14 residues. The CDR3 reads CASSLGQYAAEQYF. CDR3 bases: TGTGCCAGCAGTTTGGGACAGTACGCCGCCGAGCAGTACTTC.

This clone was counted once. V is TRBV25-1 and J is TRBJ2-7; D tentatively reads TRBD1 or TRBD2 (5 bases each). V was pared by 6 bases and J by 2 bases, with 14 bases between. Germline V lookup: CDR1 MGHDK, CDR2 SYGVNS. CDR3 length: 14 residues. The CDR3 is CASRAGTGTYEQYF. The CDR3 DNA reads TGTGCCAGCAGGGCCGGGACGGGGACCTACGAGCAGTACTTC.

This clone has only one observation. This chain connects TRBV5-4 to TRBJ2-3, with D perhaps matching TRBD1 (5 bases). The CDR3 contains 15 residues. The germline CDR1 and CDR2 sequences are SGHNT and YYREEE (reference sequence). Trimming took 0 bases from V and 1 from J, leaving 9 bases between them. CDR3 residues: CASSLEQARTDTQYF. Written as DNA, the CDR3 is TGTGCCAGCAGCTTGGAACAGGCACGCACAGATACGCAGTATTTT.

The V and J genes are TRBV28 and TRBJ2-1; D not certain. The CDR3 length is 13 residues. Germline values: CDR1 MDHEN, CDR2 SYDVKM. V was shortened by 2 bases and J by 4 bases, with 6 bases between the two germline ends. The CDR3 loop reads CASSLLRYNEQFF. CDR3 in DNA: TGTGCCAGCAGTTTACTCAGATACAATGAGCAGTTCTTC.

V gene TRBV4-1 combines with J gene TRBJ2-7, with 7 bases fitting TRBD1. This CDR3 has 20 residues. CDR1 is MGHRA, CDR2 YSYEKL, per germline. Trimming removed 2 bases from V and 0 bases from J; junction bases left unmatched: 19. CDR3 in DNA: TGCGCCAGCAGCCAAATCTTTGGGACAGTCTCCCACCAGAGCTCCTACGAGCAGTACTTC. Translation gives CASSQIFGTVSHQSSYEQYF.

This clone was recorded once. The chain combines TRBV18 with TRBJ1-5; D gene ambiguous. The CDR3 is 15 amino acids. V gave up 2 bases and J gave up 5 bases, with 13 bases separating them. Germline V CDR1 and CDR2: KGHSH, LQKENI. In DNA form, the CDR3 reads TGTGCCAGCTCACCAGGGTCTGGGTTGCATCAGCCCCAGCATTTT. Amino acid sequence: CASSPGSGLHQPQHF. The full variable domain, its missing parts supplied by reference TRBV18 and TRBJ1-5, is NAGVMQNPRHLVRRRGQEARLRCSPMKGHSHVYWYRQLPEEGLKFMVYLQKENIIDESGMPKERFSAEFPKEGPSILRIQQVVRGDSAAYFCASSPGSGLHQPQHFGDGTRLSIL.

The chain links TRBV19 to TRBJ2-7, with unresolved D. Per germline, CDR1 LNHDA and CDR2 SQIVND (reference sequence). V lost 6 bases to trimming and J lost 0 bases, with 9 bases between them. The CDR3 length is 13 residues. This chain's CDR3 is CASSSSASYEQYF. CDR3 nucleotides: TGTGCCAGTAGCTCATCGGCCTCCTACGAGCAGTACTTC.

The V and J genes are TRBV28 and TRBJ1-5, with D tentatively TRBD1 (5 bases). The CDR3 is made up of 13 amino acids. Germline assignment: CDR1 MDHEN and CDR2 SYDVKM. Trimming removed 6 bases at V and 6 bases at J, with 12 bases between. This chain's CDR3 is CASRLGGAQPQHF. CDR3 nucleotide sequence: TGTGCCAGCAGATTGGGTGGGGCTCAGCCCCAGCATTTT.

The genes are TRBV11-2 and TRBJ1-1; TRBD1 matches at 7 bases. Losses at the gene ends were 7 bases for V and 1 base for J; bases not matched to a gene: 12. The CDR3 is made up of 16 amino acids. From germline, CDR1 is SGHAT and CDR2 FQNNGV. CDR3 amino acids: CASTLIRTGWNTEAFF. CDR3 DNA: TGTGCCAGCACCCTGATTCGGACAGGTTGGAACACTGAAGCTTTCTTT.

The chain joins TRBV5-4 to TRBJ2-5; the D gene is possibly TRBD2 (6 bases). Germline CDR1 is SGHNT and CDR2 is YYREEE (reference sequence). Trimming stripped 4 bases from V and 1 base from J, with 17 bases between. The CDR3 has 16 residues. The chain's CDR3 is CASSPPGRPLQETQYF. The CDR3 coding sequence is TGTGCCAGCAGCCCCCCTGGGAGGCCGCTCCAAGAGACCCAGTACTTC.

The chain carries TRBV29-1 and TRBJ2-2, with 7 bases aligning to TRBD1. The CDR3 totals 14 residues. V lost 7 bases to trimming and J lost 4 bases; unmatched junction nucleotides: 9. CDR1 is SQVTM and CDR2 is ANQGSEA in the germline V gene. The CDR3 sequence: CSAGQAVSTGELFF. In nucleotides, the CDR3 is TGCAGCGCTGGACAGGCGGTCAGCACCGGGGAGCTGTTTTTT.

V gene TRBV18 combines with J gene TRBJ2-2; 7 positions match TRBD1. Germline CDR1 KGHSH, CDR2 LQKENI. This CDR3 comprises 13 residues. V lost 6 bases, J lost 4 bases, and 2 bases stayed unmatched. CDR3 in amino acids: CASSRQGTGELFF. CDR3 in DNA: TGTGCCAGCTCCCGACAGGGCACCGGGGAGCTGTTTTTT. The full variable domain, completed using reference TRBV18 and TRBJ2-2, is NAGVMQNPRHLVRRRGQEARLRCSPMKGHSHVYWYRQLPEEGLKFMVYLQKENIIDESGMPKERFSAEFPKEGPSILRIQQVVRGDSAAYFCASSRQGTGELFFGEGSRLTVL.

The rearrangement links TRBV2 to TRBJ1-1; the D gene is possibly TRBD1 (6 bases). The CDR3 has 15 residues. Germline loops: CDR1 SNHLY, CDR2 FYNNEI. Trimming removed 6 bases from V and 5 bases from J, with 19 bases in between. The CDR3 region is CASSQIGGKATEAFF. The CDR3 coding sequence is TGTGCCAGCAGCCAAATAGGGGGGAAGGCAACTGAAGCTTTCTTT.

The chain is built from TRBV5-1 and TRBJ1-2; D perhaps matches TRBD1 (5 bases). This CDR3 has 15 residues. Germline values: CDR1 SGHRS, CDR2 YFSETQ. Deletions cut 2 bases from V and 8 bases from J, with 19 bases between. Written as DNA, the CDR3 is TGCGCCAGCAGCTTTTCCTCTGAAGGGGCGCGCGGCTACACCTTC. It specifies CASSFSSEGARGYTF.

The chain uses TRBV25-1 and TRBJ1-1; 10 bases are shared with TRBD1. CDR3 length: 14 residues. The junction had 2 bases not matched to a gene; V was cut back by 3 bases and J by 4 bases. Per germline, CDR1 MGHDK and CDR2 SYGVNS. The CDR3 DNA reads TGTGCCAGCAGTGACCGGGACAGGGGCACTGAAGCTTTCTTT. This codes for CASSDRDRGTEAFF.

The gene calls are TRBV6-5 and TRBJ1-1; no reliable D call. CDR3 length: 14 residues. CDR1 MNHEY and CDR2 SVGAGI come from the germline V gene. The ends were cut back, 2 bases at V and 5 bases at J, with 12 bases in the middle. Written as DNA, the CDR3 is TGTGCCAGCAGTTACGGGCAGGCGATTACTGAAGCTTTCTTT. Amino acid sequence: CASSYGQAITEAFF.

The V call is TRBV6-1, the J call TRBJ2-6, with D tentatively TRBD1 (5 bases). The length of the CDR3 is 15 residues. Trimming took 4 bases from V and 0 from J, leaving 7 bases between them. Germline values: CDR1 MNHNS, CDR2 SASEGT. In DNA form, the CDR3 reads TGTGCCAGCAGTGCTGGGGCCTCTGGGGCCAACGTCCTGACTTTC. Its protein product is CASSAGASGANVLTF.

On this clone: This same CDR3 is encoded by further DNA sequences in the sample. The chain is built from TRBV15 and TRBJ1-5; 7 nucleotides align to TRBD1. Germline CDR1 and CDR2: LNHNV and YYDKDF (reference sequence). The CDR3 consists of 15 residues. V gave up 2 bases and J gave up 2 bases; unmatched junction bases: 3. The CDR3 sequence: CATSRSTGGNQPQHF. CDR3 DNA sequence: TGTGCCACCAGCAGATCAACAGGGGGCAATCAGCCCCAGCATTTT.

The chain combines TRBV19 with TRBJ1-4; 10 bases align to TRBD1. Unmatched junction bases numbered 7, after V lost 3 bases and J lost 12 bases. The V gene's germline CDR1 is LNHDA and CDR2 SQIVND (reference sequence). The CDR3 runs 14 residues. In DNA, the CDR3 is TGTGCCAGTAGTATCCGAGGACAGGGGGTACAACTGTTTTTT. Encoded protein: CASSIRGQGVQLFF.

The V gene is TRBV9, the J gene TRBJ2-1; 7 bases agree with TRBD2. Losses at the gene ends were 3 bases for V and 0 bases for J; bases not matched to a gene: 6. This CDR3 has 16 residues. Germline V gene lookup returns CDR1 SGDLS and CDR2 YYNGEE. The CDR3 loop reads CASSAGTISSYNEQFF. The CDR3 DNA reads TGTGCCAGCAGCGCGGGGACTATCAGCTCCTACAATGAGCAGTTCTTC.

This chain joins TRBV5-5 and TRBJ2-5; D is unclear. Trimming left V 4 bases short and J 0 bases short, with 7 bases between. The CDR3 is 13 residues long. CDR1 is SGHKS, CDR2 YYEKEE, per germline (reference sequence). CDR3 loop: CASSPADQETQYF. In DNA form, the CDR3 reads TGTGCCAGCAGCCCGGCCGACCAAGAGACCCAGTACTTC.

This clone appeared once. The chain uses TRBV5-1 and TRBJ1-4, with D tentatively TRBD1 (5 bases). The germline gives CDR1 SGHRS, CDR2 YFSETQ. V gave up 4 bases and J gave up 4 bases, with 14 bases separating them. This CDR3 has 15 residues. CDR3 in DNA: TGCGCCAGCAGCGCCCGGGGCGCCGGTAATGAAAAACTGTTTTTT. It is translated as CASSARGAGNEKLFF.

The chain employs TRBV18 and TRBJ2-5, with D uncertain. Germline lookup yields CDR1 KGHSH and CDR2 LQKENI. The CDR3 is 12 residues long. V was cut by 2 bases and J by 5 bases, with 6 bases left in between. CDR3 amino acids: CASSPGYETQYF. Here the CDR3 DNA reads TGTGCCAGCTCACCAGGGTATGAGACCCAGTACTTC.

This CDR3 is CASSPDRVSGNTIYF. CDR3 coding DNA: TGTGCCAGCTCACCGGACAGGGTCTCTGGAAACACCATATATTTT. The chain combines TRBV18 with TRBJ1-3; 8 nucleotides line up with TRBD1. The CDR3 covers 15 residues. Germline V gives CDR1 KGHSH, CDR2 LQKENI. After removal of 3 bases from V and 0 bases from J, the junction contained 1 base not matched to a gene.